One sample yielded the 5 T cell receptor beta chains listed below, sequenced in a study of blood T cell repertoires in COVID-19. The table came from immunoSEQ multiplex PCR; TCRdb's copy has only in-frame clones and leaves some out. The table includes around 230,000 clones, roughly 86% detected once. The specimen was PBMCs or T cells enriched from blood (not recorded which). These receptors all stem from a woman aged 25 to 39 with acute COVID-19.

This clone was seen a few times. V gene TRBV30 combines with J gene TRBJ2-2; D perhaps matches TRBD1 (5 bases). This CDR3 spans 12 amino acids. The V gene's germline CDR1 is GTSNPN and CDR2 SVGIG (reference sequence). Trimming took 5 bases from V and 6 from J, leaving 10 bases between them. The CDR3 DNA is TGTGCCTGGTTAAGGGGCCCCGGGGAGCTGTTTTTT. This gives the protein CAWLRGPGELFF. Filled out from reference TRBV30 and TRBJ2-2, the complete variable domain reads SQTIHQWPATLVQPVGSPLSLECTVEGTSNPNLYWYRQAAGRGLQLLFYSVGIGQISSEVPQNLSASRPQDRQFILSSKKLLLSDSGFYLCAWLRGPGELFFGEGSRLTVL.

This clone occurred once. The chain employs TRBV19 and TRBJ2-7, with 9 bases lining up with TRBD2. Per germline, CDR1 LNHDA and CDR2 SQIVND (reference sequence). The CDR3 sequence is 17 residues long. J was trimmed by 1 base and V by 3 bases; bases with no gene match: 10. CDR3 protein: CASSIVFGTSRSYEQYF. CDR3 bases: TGTGCCAGTAGTATTGTCTTCGGGACTAGCAGATCCTACGAGCAGTACTTC.

The chain couples TRBV6-2 or TRBV6-3 to TRBJ2-4; D ambiguous. The V end lost 4 bases, the J end lost 3 bases, and 4 bases lay between the germline ends. Germline CDR1 and CDR2: MNHEY and SVGEGT. CDR3 length: 12 amino acids. This CDR3 reads CASSFNKNIQYF. The CDR3 bases are TGTGCCAGCAGTTTTAACAAAAACATTCAGTACTTC.

J is TRBJ1-6 and V is TRBV4-3, with D possibly matching TRBD1 (6 bases). Germline CDR1 reads LGHNA; CDR2 reads YSLEER. This CDR3 spans 15 amino acids. Trimming removed 2 bases from V and 7 bases from J, with 12 bases in between. CDR3 sequence (DNA): TGCGCCAGCAGCCAATTTAGCACAGGGAATTCACCCCTCCACTTT. It specifies CASSQFSTGNSPLHF.

This chain joins TRBV6-4 and TRBJ1-1, with a possible D match to TRBD1 (6 bases). Trimming pared 6 bases from V and 3 bases from J, leaving 17 bases between. Germline assignment: CDR1 MRHNA and CDR2 SNTAGT. The CDR3 contains 15 residues. CDR3: CASREYTQGYTEAFF. In nucleotides, the CDR3 is TGTGCCAGCAGAGAATATACACAGGGTTACACTGAAGCTTTCTTT.